These 9 T cell receptor beta chains were sequenced from one sample in a study of cytomegalovirus exposure and HLA in healthy donors. PCR amplification relied on 60 Vbeta primers (plus 13 Jbeta primers). Only in-frame clones appear in the TCRdb table, and some are missing; sequencing was by immunoSEQ multiplex PCR. The sample's table shows roughly 110,000 clones. Sequenced: PBMCs. These receptors were taken from a man younger than 40 in good health and CMV-seronegative.

V usage is TRBV7-9 and J usage is TRBJ2-1, with 9 bases fitting TRBD1. This CDR3 contains 14 residues. Germline trimming cut 1 base from V and 9 bases from J; bases unmatched to any gene: 4. Germline V gene sequence: CDR1 SEHNR, CDR2 FQNEAQ (reference sequence). For the CDR3, the DNA is TGTGCCAGCAGCTTAGACAGGGGGCGTGGTGAGCAGTTCTTC. Translation: CASSLDRGRGEQFF.

This sequence joins TRBV11-2 and TRBJ2-1; 8 bases fit TRBD2. There are 14 residues in the CDR3. V dropped 7 bases and J dropped 6; count of bases not matched to a gene: 8. In germline, CDR1 is SGHAT, CDR2 FQNNGV. CDR3 protein: CASIGVRGGNEQFF. CDR3 nucleotide sequence: TGTGCCAGCATCGGAGTACGGGGGGGCAATGAGCAGTTCTTC.

The chain couples TRBV5-6 to TRBJ2-1; D might be TRBD1 (6 bases). CDR1 SGHDT and CDR2 YYEEEE come from the germline V gene. V shed 4 bases and J shed 6 bases, with 8 bases lying between them. CDR3 length equals 12 residues. The CDR3 is CASSPTGNEQFF. The CDR3 DNA reads as TGTGCCAGCAGCCCGACAGGCAATGAGCAGTTCTTC.

The J gene is TRBJ2-7, the V gene TRBV7-9; 10 nucleotides line up with TRBD2. Germline assignment: CDR1 SEHNR and CDR2 FQNEAQ (reference sequence). CDR3 size: 16 residues. V lost 1 base, J lost 2 bases, and 5 bases stayed unmatched. CDR3 protein: CASSLGTSGNPYEQYF. DNA of the CDR3: TGTGCCAGCAGCTTAGGGACTAGCGGCAATCCCTACGAGCAGTACTTC.

The chain employs TRBV18 and TRBJ1-4; possible D gene TRBD1, 6 bases. Germline V gives CDR1 KGHSH, CDR2 LQKENI. CDR3 length equals 15 residues. Between the trimmed V and J ends, which lost 2 bases and 3 bases, there was a span of 10 bases. CDR3 bases: TGTGCCAGCTCACCAATGGGGGCGGCTAATGAAAAACTGTTTTTT. Residues: CASSPMGAANEKLFF.

The J gene is TRBJ2-5, the V gene TRBV18; TRBD2 is a possible D gene (6 bases). Germline-derived CDR1 and CDR2 are KGHSH and LQKENI. V was cut by 5 bases and J by 0 bases, with 10 bases left in between. The CDR3 is 14 amino acids. This CDR3 reads CASSKGLNQETQYF. Here the CDR3 DNA reads TGTGCCAGCTCAAAGGGACTCAACCAAGAGACCCAGTACTTC.

V is TRBV28 and J is TRBJ2-7; D perhaps matches TRBD2 (7 bases). CDR1 is MDHEN, CDR2 SYDVKM, per germline. This CDR3 spans 16 amino acids. The V gene lost 7 bases and the J gene lost 0 bases, with 19 bases spanning the gap. CDR3 loop: CASTKGGGSSSYEQYF. As DNA, the CDR3 is TGTGCCAGCACTAAAGGCGGGGGCTCAAGCTCCTACGAGCAGTACTTC. The whole variable domain, filled in from reference TRBV28 and TRBJ2-7, reads DVKVTQSSRYLVKRTGEKVFLECVQDMDHENMFWYRQDPGLGLRLIYFSYDVKMKEKGDIPEGYSVSREKKERFSLILESASTNQTSMYLCASTKGGGSSSYEQYFGPGTRLTVT.

The rearrangement links TRBV5-4 to TRBJ1-2; 9 positions agree with TRBD1. CDR1 and CDR2 (germline): SGHNT, YYREEE (reference sequence). This CDR3 contains 13 residues. V shed 4 bases, J shed 8 bases, and the junction held 6 bases outside the gene matches. This CDR3 reads CASSRQGVGGYTF. CDR3 nucleotides: TGTGCCAGCAGCAGACAGGGGGTGGGAGGCTACACCTTC.

The genes are TRBV7-9 and TRBJ2-5; perhaps TRBD1 as D (6 bases). V lost 5 bases and J 5 bases, leaving 15 bases between the germline ends. CDR1 SEHNR and CDR2 FQNEAQ come from the germline V gene (reference sequence). The CDR3 consists of 14 residues. The CDR3 protein is CASSPGHPGETQYF. In nucleotides, the CDR3 is TGTGCCAGCAGCCCGGGACACCCGGGGGAGACCCAGTACTTC.